The present entry profiles one TCR beta chain with its context. This was the immunoSEQ v3.0 assay at survey level. Method: immunoSEQ multiplex PCR; TCRdb's copy keeps in-frame clones and lacks some. Here the sample spans 14,000 or so clones, 70% to 90% being singletons. The sample comes from a study of long-term antiretroviral therapy in people with HIV. Going into DNA extraction, samples held roughly 0.85-11 million cryopreserved PBMC. Germline CDR1 and CDR2: GTSNPN and SVGIG (reference sequence). V dropped 2 bases and J dropped 2; count of bases not matched to a gene: 8. The CDR3 loop spans 18 amino acids.

This TCR derives from a man aged 40-55 years with HIV. The V call is TRBV30, the J call TRBJ2-2, with 13 bases fitting TRBD2. The sequencing here drew on unsorted PBMCs, taken 6.2 years after starting antiretroviral therapy. The CDR3, as DNA: TGTGCCTGGAGTCCTAGGACTAGCGGGAGACCCAACACCGGGGAGCTGTTTTTT. Translating gives CAWSPRTSGRPNTGELFF.